This T cell receptor (beta chain) comes out of a study of beta chain features in type 1 diabetes. Study results and caveats: Highly expressing activated T cells could be over-counted with a cDNA template.

V gave up 6 bases and J gave up 3 bases, with 15 bases separating them. Germline values: CDR1 MDHEN, CDR2 SYDVKM. The CDR3 is 15 residues long. Investigators reverse transcribed all isolated RNA, so they sequenced expressed TCRB transcripts. The method was immunoSEQ multiplex PCR; TCRdb's version includes in-frame clones alone and lacks a portion of them. The sample records 350,000 to 450,000 clones, roughly 16% being singletons. This clone was observed a few times. Antigen specificity is unknown. Markers CD45RO/CCR7/CD25/CD127/CD95/CD27 served to sort CD4+ naive, central memory, regulatory and stem cell-like memory cells.

The V call is TRBV28, the J call TRBJ2-1; TRBD2 might be the D (6 bases). The specimen was naive CD4+ T cells from blood. The source is a woman aged 18-35 years in good health. The CDR3 sequence: CASSSPEGLYNEQFF. CDR3 coding DNA: TGTGCCAGCAGCTCCCCGGAGGGCCTCTACAATGAGCAGTTCTTC.